Presented here are 10 T cell receptor beta chains from one specimen sequenced in a study of post-analysis software for immune sequencing data. The study's findings and limits: With TRBV5-6, TRBV5-1 and TRBV20-1 included, about five TRBV segments were more frequent in patients than in controls.

Antigen specificity for these receptors is unknown. TCR beta cDNA libraries had unique molecular identifiers. In TCRdb, the PCR reads were re-called with MiXCR into one record per CDR3 protein. Counted here are about 200,000 distinct CDR3 sequences, about 30% occurring once; the ten biggest clones make up more than 3%. The sequencing sample was made of blood. The origin of the receptors is a girl aged 2 to 17 with multiple sclerosis.

This clonotype was counted ten times or more. The chain has TRBV29-1 and TRBJ2-5, with D unresolved. The germline V and J ends were trimmed by 4 bases and 2 bases, with 8 bases remaining between them. Looked up from germline, CDR1 is SQVTM and CDR2 is ANQGSEA. CDR3 length: 12 residues. CDR3 bases: TGCAGCGTTGTAAGAGTACAAGAGACCCAGTACTTC. Translated, it gives CSVVRVQETQYF.

This clonotype has more than one count but fewer than ten. V usage is TRBV6-6 and J usage is TRBJ2-7; D uncertain. The CDR3 runs 14 residues. Deletions cut 4 bases from V and 6 bases from J, with 16 bases between. CDR1 is MNHNY, CDR2 SVGAGI, per germline (reference sequence). The CDR3 spells CASSSTSEFVEQYF. In DNA form, the CDR3 reads TGTGCCAGCAGTTCGACAAGCGAGTTCGTCGAGCAGTACTTC.

The chain has TRBV3-1 and TRBJ1-5; TRBD1 might be the D (6 bases). Germline V gene lookup returns CDR1 LGHDT and CDR2 YNNKEL (reference sequence). The V gene lost 1 base and the J gene lost 1 base, with 8 bases spanning the gap. The CDR3 has 15 amino acids. The CDR3 DNA reads TGTGCCAGCAGCCAAGGGGGGGCCAGCAATCAGCCCCAGCATTTT. As protein: CASSQGGASNQPQHF.

This clonotype was recorded a few times. The CDR3 is CAWSLTGGLLRLENIQYF. In DNA form, the CDR3 reads TGTGCCTGGAGTCTTACAGGGGGACTCTTAAGGTTGGAAAACATTCAGTACTTC. This rearrangement joins TRBV30 to TRBJ2-4, with 8 bases lining up with TRBD1. From germline, CDR1 is GTSNPN and CDR2 SVGIG (reference sequence). The junction had 17 bases not matched to a gene; V was cut back by 2 bases and J by 5 bases. The CDR3 loop spans 18 amino acids.

This clonotype was seen a handful of times. The germline gene is not matched at one end of the junction; a read error may be the cause. This sequence joins TRBV12-3 or TRBV12-4 and TRBJ2-3; possible D gene TRBD2, 7 bases. The CDR3 runs 14 residues. DNA of the CDR3: TGTGCCAGCAGCCCTTGGGGGGGCACAGATGCGCAGTATTTT. Encoded protein: CASSPWGGTDAQYF.

This clonotype occurred many times. V gene TRBV12-3 or TRBV12-4 combines with J gene TRBJ2-5; D is perhaps TRBD1 (6 bases). The CDR3 runs to 15 residues. V shed 5 bases and J shed 4 bases, with 17 bases lying between them. The CDR3 is CASSDSDRSGETQYF. DNA for the CDR3: TGTGCCAGCAGTGATTCCGACAGGAGTGGAGAGACCCAGTACTTC.

The J gene is TRBJ2-7, the V gene TRBV28; tentative D call: TRBD1 (6 bases). CDR3 length: 16 amino acids. Trimming left V 2 bases short and J 9 bases short, with 23 bases between. Germline CDR1 MDHEN, CDR2 SYDVKM. CDR3 in DNA: TGTGCCAGCAGTTTAGGTTTAGGACAGAACCACAATGGGCAGTACTTC. Protein sequence: CASSLGLGQNHNGQYF.

The chain links TRBV20-1 to TRBJ2-3; tentatively, D is TRBD2 (7 bases). The V gene's germline CDR1 is DFQATT and CDR2 SNEGSKA (reference sequence). V was cut by 3 bases and J by 8 bases, with 12 bases left in between. This CDR3 has 12 residues. The CDR3 loop reads CSASGGRGTQYF. CDR3 in DNA: TGCAGTGCTAGCGGGGGGCGCGGTACGCAGTATTTT.

This clonotype was seen many times. This sequence joins TRBV5-1 and TRBJ2-1; tentatively, D is TRBD2 (6 bases). The V gene's germline CDR1 is SGHRS and CDR2 YFSETQ. This CDR3 spans 15 amino acids. Trimming pared 0 bases from V and 5 bases from J, leaving 12 bases between. The CDR3: CASSLGGVRDNEQFF. The CDR3 nucleotides read TGCGCCAGCAGCTTGGGGGGGGTGAGGGACAATGAGCAGTTCTTC. The variable domain in full, completed from reference TRBV5-1 and TRBJ2-1, reads KAGVTQTPRYLIKTRGQQVTLSCSPISGHRSVSWYQQTPGQGLQFLFEYFSETQRNKGNFPGRFSGRQFSNSRSEMNVSTLELGDSALYLCASSLGGVRDNEQFFGPGTRLTVL.

In this sample, this clonotype turned up many times. The chain carries TRBV30 and TRBJ2-1; 9 bases align to TRBD2. Trimming took 0 bases from V and 0 from J; bases not matched to a gene: 9. The CDR3 sequence is 18 residues long. CDR1 is GTSNPN, CDR2 SVGIG, per germline (reference sequence). CDR3 protein: CAWSVERSSGGSYNEQFF. CDR3 DNA sequence: TGTGCCTGGAGTGTAGAGAGGAGTAGCGGGGGCTCCTACAATGAGCAGTTCTTC.